This T cell receptor (beta chain) was sequenced in a study of T cell repertoires in cytomegalovirus infection. Study details: Selected CMV epitopes included recently identified HLA-C-restricted ones as well as well-studied HLA-B-restricted ones. CMV infection plus the matching HLA type was flagged by public TCR beta signatures.

J was trimmed by 8 bases and V by 1 base; bases with no gene match: 2. The CDR3 extends over 13 amino acids. Germline CDR1 is SGHDN and CDR2 is FVKESK. Study-level results: Adding up the frequency of public TCR beta families identified people who carried CMV plus the relevant HLA. Within the response measured ex vivo, HLA-C-restricted CMV-specific TCR beta clonotypes were dominant.

This clonotype appeared a few times. Its antigen is still unknown. TCRdb ran MiXCR on the reads and lists one entry per CDR3 protein. The table lists 650,000 to 900,000 distinct CDR3 sequences, about 29% of them singletons. The sequences come from cultured CD8+ T cells from PBMCs, collected from culture after CMV antigen stimulation. The sequence was obtained from a human donor in good health (CMV status not recorded). Some clones in this sample may be carry-over from other donors' samples. The J gene is TRBJ2-1, the V gene TRBV14; 7 bases match TRBD2. The CDR3 nucleotides are TGTGCCAGCAGCCAAGGGGAGGGGTATGAGCAGTTCTTC. It encodes CASSQGEGYEQFF.